This T cell receptor (beta chain) was captured by sequencing in a study of blood T cell repertoires in COVID-19. Study-level information: Sites across the United States, Italy and Spain contributed samples from acute and convalescent COVID-19. PBMCs, B-cell-depleted T cells, or T cells provided the cDNA or gDNA that made up the material.

Profiled with immunoSEQ multiplex PCR; TCRdb holds only in-frame clones, not every one. The sample consists of a few hundred thousand clones, approximately 86% of them appearing once. CDR3 size: 14 residues. Germline V CDR1 and CDR2: SGHRS, YFSETQ. Trimming took 0 bases from V and 11 from J, leaving 17 bases between them. The TCR originated in a woman aged 45-65 years who had recovered from COVID-19. Sequenced material: PBMCs or T cells enriched from blood (not recorded which). The V call is TRBV5-1, the J call TRBJ1-1; D is perhaps TRBD1 (6 bases). CDR3 in amino acids: CASSLAPGDSGAFF. CDR3 DNA sequence: TGCGCCAGCAGCTTGGCCCCAGGGGATTCCGGGGCTTTCTTT.